This T cell receptor beta chain was obtained from a study of T cell repertoires and HLA-DP antigens. The assay was immunoSEQ multiplex PCR, and TCRdb's table has in-frame clones only and misses some. The sample holds 90,000 to 130,000 clones, approximately 92% seen once. Regarding this clone: Its antigen is not identified.

V dropped 5 bases and J dropped 4; count of bases not matched to a gene: 4. Germline loops: CDR1 SGHTA, CDR2 FQGTGA. This CDR3 comprises 13 residues. Study-wide results and caveats: The CD4+ repertoire was not split into naive and memory.

Material: CD4+ T cells from PBMCs. The chain has TRBV7-3 and TRBJ1-2, with TRBD1 matching over 7 bases. This sequence originates from a woman aged 18-29 years in good health and CMV-seronegative. The CDR3 nucleotides read TGTGCCAGCAGCCCGGGACAGTTCTATGGCTACACCTTC. It is translated as CASSPGQFYGYTF.